This T cell receptor (beta chain) was recovered during a study of PD-1 blockade in classical Hodgkin lymphoma. Overall study findings and caveats: By C4D1 there was a significant rise in CD4+ TCR diversity but not in CD8+ TCR diversity. Repertoire difference causes, possibly disease activity or prior therapy, remain undefined. Reported baseline diversity: healthy donors highest, relapsed/refractory patients lowest.

TCRdb's table, derived via immunoSEQ multiplex PCR, lists solely in-frame clones and lacks some. The table has under 30,000 clones, about 76% seen once. This CDR3 region has 15 residues. CDR1 is MDHEN and CDR2 is SYDVKM in the germline V gene. The V end was cut by 5 bases, the J end by 0 bases, with 10 bases between. Worth noting for this clone: Its cognate antigen is unknown.

Every patient relapsed after autologous stem cell transplantation, and brentuximab vedotin exposure varied. The material was peripheral blood mononuclear cells (PBMCs), obtained before the second cycle of nivolumab. The V gene is TRBV28, the J gene TRBJ1-4, with D unresolved. This clonotype was sampled from a human donor with classical Hodgkin lymphoma. The CDR3 is CASSTDGATNEKLFF. In DNA, the CDR3 is TGTGCCAGCAGTACGGACGGTGCAACTAATGAAAAACTGTTTTTT.